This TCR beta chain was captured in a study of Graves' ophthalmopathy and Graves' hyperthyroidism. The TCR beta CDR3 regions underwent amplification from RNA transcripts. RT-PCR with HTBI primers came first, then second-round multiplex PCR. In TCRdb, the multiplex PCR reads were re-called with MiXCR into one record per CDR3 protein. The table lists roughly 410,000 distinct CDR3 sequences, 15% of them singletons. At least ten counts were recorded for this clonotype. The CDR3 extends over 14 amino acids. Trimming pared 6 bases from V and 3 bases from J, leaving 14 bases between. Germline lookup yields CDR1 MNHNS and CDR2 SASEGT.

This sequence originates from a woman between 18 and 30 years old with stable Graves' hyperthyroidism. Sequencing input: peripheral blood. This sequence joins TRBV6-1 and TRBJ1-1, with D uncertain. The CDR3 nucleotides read TGTGCCAGCAGATTTGGTGGGCCCCACACTGAAGCTTTCTTT. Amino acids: CASRFGGPHTEAFF.